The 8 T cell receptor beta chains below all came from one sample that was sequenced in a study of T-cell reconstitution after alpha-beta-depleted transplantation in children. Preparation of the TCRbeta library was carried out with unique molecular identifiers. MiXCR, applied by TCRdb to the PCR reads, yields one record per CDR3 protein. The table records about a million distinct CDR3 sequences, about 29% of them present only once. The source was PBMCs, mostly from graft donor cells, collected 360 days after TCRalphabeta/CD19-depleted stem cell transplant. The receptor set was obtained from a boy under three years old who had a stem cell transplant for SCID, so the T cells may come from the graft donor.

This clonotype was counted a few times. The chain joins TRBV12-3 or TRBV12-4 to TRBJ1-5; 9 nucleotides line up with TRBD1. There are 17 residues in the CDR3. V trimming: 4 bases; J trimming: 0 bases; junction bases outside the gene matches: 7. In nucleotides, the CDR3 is TGTGCCAGCAGTTCACAGGGGGCACGTAATAGCAATCAGCCCCAGCATTTT. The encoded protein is CASSSQGARNSNQPQHF.

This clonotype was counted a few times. CDR3 loop: CAISNPEGQRPYEQYF. CDR3 nucleotide sequence: TGTGCCATCAGTAACCCGGAGGGACAGCGCCCCTACGAGCAGTACTTC. The chain links TRBV10-3 to TRBJ2-7, with TRBD1 as a possible D gene (7 bases). CDR3 length: 16 residues. V was shortened by 5 bases and J by 2 bases, with 19 bases between the two germline ends. The germline V gene has CDR1 ENHRY and CDR2 SYGVKD.

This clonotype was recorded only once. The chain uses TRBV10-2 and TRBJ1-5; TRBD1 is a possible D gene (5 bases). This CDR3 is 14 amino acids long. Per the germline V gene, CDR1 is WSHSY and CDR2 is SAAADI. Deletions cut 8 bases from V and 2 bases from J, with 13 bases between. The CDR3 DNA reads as TGCGCCAGCCGTAGAGGGGAGGGCAATCAGCCCCAGCATTTT. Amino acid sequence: CASRRGEGNQPQHF.

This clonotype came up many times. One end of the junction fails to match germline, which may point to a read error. For the CDR3, the DNA is TGCGCCAGCAGCTTGGTTGCGGGGGACTACGAGCAGTACTTC. Amino acid sequence: CASSLVAGDYEQYF. This chain joins TRBV7-6 and TRBJ2-7; the match to TRBD2 covers 7 bases. Germline values: CDR1 SGHVS, CDR2 FNYEAQ. The CDR3 contains 14 residues.

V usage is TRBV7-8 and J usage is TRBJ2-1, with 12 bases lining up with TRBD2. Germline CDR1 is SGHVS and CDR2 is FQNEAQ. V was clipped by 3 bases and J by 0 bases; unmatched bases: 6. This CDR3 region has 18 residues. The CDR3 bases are TGTGCCAGCAGCTTGCCGCTAGCGGGGGGGAGCTCCTACAATGAGCAGTTCTTC. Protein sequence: CASSLPLAGGSSYNEQFF.

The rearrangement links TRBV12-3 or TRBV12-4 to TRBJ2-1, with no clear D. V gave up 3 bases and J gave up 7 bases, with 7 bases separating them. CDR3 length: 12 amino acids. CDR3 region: CASSFMGNEQFF. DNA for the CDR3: TGTGCCAGCAGTTTTATGGGGAATGAGCAGTTCTTC.

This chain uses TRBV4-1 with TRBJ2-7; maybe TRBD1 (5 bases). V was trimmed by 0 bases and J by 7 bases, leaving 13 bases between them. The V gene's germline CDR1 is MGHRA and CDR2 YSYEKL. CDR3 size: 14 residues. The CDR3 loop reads CASSQDTQGWEQYF. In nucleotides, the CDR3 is TGCGCCAGCAGCCAAGATACCCAGGGTTGGGAGCAGTACTTC.

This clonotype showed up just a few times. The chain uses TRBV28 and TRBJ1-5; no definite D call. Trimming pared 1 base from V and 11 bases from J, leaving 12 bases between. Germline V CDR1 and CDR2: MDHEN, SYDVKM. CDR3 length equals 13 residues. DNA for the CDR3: TGTGCCAGCAGTTTATCCTCCCGAGCAGCCCAGCATTTT. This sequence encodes CASSLSSRAAQHF.